A single sample is the source of the 2 T cell receptor beta chains below, sequenced in a study of human T cells and chemical hapten exposure. Specified time point: pre-sensitization, week 0. Specified treatment: therapeutic diphenylcyclopropenone sensitization with weekly scalp DPC. TCRdb re-called the RACE reads with MiXCR, one entry per CDR3 protein. The sample contains about 380,000 distinct CDR3 sequences, approximately 5.1% of which appear only once. Sample: whole blood, taken in connection with sensitization to the hapten diphenylcyclopropenone (DPC). Receptors were obtained from a woman aged 45-60 years with alopecia areata. Some clones in this sample may be carry-over from other donors' samples.

This clonotype occurred a few times. The gene calls are TRBV29-1 and TRBJ1-1; weak D call: TRBD1 (5 bases). V lost 3 bases, J lost 6 bases, and 11 bases lay in between. The CDR3 loop spans 12 amino acids. Germline CDR1 and CDR2: SQVTM and ANQGSEA. The CDR3 DNA reads TGCAGCGTTGAGAAGAGGGACCCTGAAGCTTTCTTT. This encodes CSVEKRDPEAFF.

This clonotype was recorded at least ten times. V usage is TRBV29-1 and J usage is TRBJ2-3; D may be TRBD1 (5 bases). Germline CDR1 SQVTM, CDR2 ANQGSEA. The CDR3 runs to 12 residues. Between the trimmed V and J ends, which lost 6 bases and 2 bases, there was a span of 9 bases. The CDR3 bases are TGCAGCGTAAAACAGGTCACAGATACGCAGTATTTT. Translated: CSVKQVTDTQYF.